This TCR beta chain originates from a study of CD8 T cells in Susac syndrome. In germline, CDR1 is MNHEY, CDR2 SVGEGT. Trimming cost V 3 bases and J 6 bases; bases outside gene matches: 10. The CDR3 is 15 residues long. The study sequenced TCR beta in blood CD8+ and CD4+ T cells. The study used treatment-naive patients who had stable or active relapsing-remitting disease as multiple sclerosis controls. Negative isolation yielded CD8+ and CD4+ T cells; FACS enriched TEMRA cells. RNA in amounts of roughly 0.5 to 1 ug was reverse transcribed with random hexamers. Across 54 Vbeta and 13 Jbeta, TCR beta CDR3 was amplified with immunoSEQ multiplex PCR. TCRdb fed the immunoSEQ multiplex PCR reads into MiXCR, producing one record per CDR3 protein. The sample has just over 150,000 distinct CDR3 sequences; just under 95% are singletons.

The chain uses TRBV6-2 or TRBV6-3 and TRBJ2-7; 8 bases agree with TRBD2. The specimen was CD8+ T cells from PBMCs. The receptor comes from a human donor with multiple sclerosis. For the CDR3, the DNA is TGTGCCAGCAGTTATCAAGCGGGGGCCGCTAGCGAGCAGTACTTC. It specifies CASSYQAGAASEQYF.